This T cell receptor (beta chain) emerged from a study of shared clonotypes between healthy human individuals. General observations from the study: Clonotype sharing levels among donors were expected to vary with sequencing depth. With few donors, the genetic and exposure-history diversity represented was limited. Clonotype sharing across four donors was observed for around 5% of naive CD4 clonotypes.

With respect to this clone: Its target is unknown.

Sequencing used immunoSEQ multiplex PCR; TCRdb keeps in-frame clones, though not all of them. The repertoire consists of 950,000 to 1,300,000 clones, with about 70% occurring once and the leading ten covering over 1.3%. The V end lost 8 bases, the J end lost 0 bases, and 19 bases lay between the germline ends. The CDR3 runs 17 residues. Germline V lookup: CDR1 SNHLY, CDR2 FYNNEI. The clonotype was recovered from a man in his late teens or twenties in good health. The chain employs TRBV2 and TRBJ2-2; D is tentatively TRBD1 or TRBD2 (5 bases each). Material: memory CD4+ T cells sorted from blood. The subset is: CD45RA-negative fraction. The CDR3 bases are TGTGCCAGCTCCGGGACCCGGAAACCCGCGAACACCGGGGAGCTGTTTTTT. It yields the protein CASSGTRKPANTGELFF.